Below, 30 T cell receptor beta chains from the same sample are listed, as sequenced in a study of cytomegalovirus exposure and HLA in healthy donors (TCRdb year 2017). Library method: the immunoSEQ multiplex PCR assay. For the multiplex PCR, a mixture combining 60 forward primers for TCR Vbeta segments and 13 reverse primers for TCR Jbeta segments was used. Entries here come from immuneACCESS through TCRdb and include only in-frame sequences with V and J called. Some clones fail to appear in such tables; in the studies checked, an unresolved V gene covers under half of the shortfall, and the cause of the remainder is unknown. For this sample there are 170,000 or so clones; roughly 87% appear just once. Over 1.5% of the sample belongs to the ten largest clones. Sequencing was done on a sample of PBMCs. The receptor set was obtained from a man aged 45-65 years in good health and CMV-seronegative.

This sequence joins TRBV6-6 and TRBJ1-4, with D unclear. This CDR3 comprises 14 residues. Between the trimmed V and J ends, which lost 6 bases and 2 bases, there was a span of 10 bases. Germline V lookup: CDR1 MNHNY, CDR2 SVGAGI (reference sequence). The CDR3: CASRRSGTNEKLFF. CDR3 DNA: TGTGCCAGCAGAAGAAGCGGGACTAATGAAAAACTGTTTTTT.

This sequence joins TRBV7-3 and TRBJ2-1, with TRBD2 matching over 9 bases. Unmatched junction bases numbered 8, after V lost 4 bases and J lost 4 bases. This CDR3 region has 16 residues. Germline V lookup: CDR1 SGHTA, CDR2 FQGTGA. The CDR3 is CASSSQGAGGYNEQFF. DNA for the CDR3: TGTGCCAGCAGCTCTCAGGGAGCGGGGGGTTACAATGAGCAGTTCTTC.

V usage is TRBV28 and J usage is TRBJ1-2; 8 bases line up with TRBD1. The germline CDR1 and CDR2 sequences are MDHEN and SYDVKM. V shed 2 bases, J shed 5 bases, and the junction held 4 bases outside the gene matches. The CDR3 totals 14 residues. CDR3 region: CASSLDGQGYGYTF. CDR3 nucleotide sequence: TGTGCCAGCAGTTTAGATGGACAGGGTTATGGCTACACCTTC.

The V gene is TRBV27, the J gene TRBJ2-1, with TRBD1 matching 8 bases. CDR3 length: 16 residues. In germline, CDR1 is MNHEY, CDR2 SMNVEV (reference sequence). The J segment lost 2 bases and the V segment lost 5 bases, leaving 8 bases of the junction unmatched. The CDR3 DNA reads as TGTGCCAGCAGTGAACAGGGGGAGGACCCCTACAATGAGCAGTTCTTC. This translates into CASSEQGEDPYNEQFF.

This chain links TRBV14 with TRBJ1-2; TRBD1 agrees at 7 bases. Germline values: CDR1 SGHDN, CDR2 FVKESK. CDR3 length: 15 residues. V dropped 3 bases and J dropped 2; count of bases not matched to a gene: 6. For the CDR3, the DNA is TGTGCCAGCAGCCAGCTGACAGGGACCAACTATGGCTACACCTTC. As protein: CASSQLTGTNYGYTF.

V gene TRBV10-3 combines with J gene TRBJ2-1, with TRBD2 matching 10 bases. V shed 0 bases, J shed 5 bases, and the junction held 10 bases outside the gene matches. CDR3 length equals 18 residues. Per germline, CDR1 ENHRY and CDR2 SYGVKD. The CDR3 region is CAISESLTSGTLHNEQFF. The DNA of the CDR3 is TGTGCCATCAGTGAGTCGCTTACTAGCGGGACTCTGCACAATGAGCAGTTCTTC.

J is TRBJ1-4 and V is TRBV28; D perhaps matches TRBD1 (5 bases). The length of the CDR3 is 15 residues. Deletions cut 6 bases from V and 6 bases from J, with 17 bases between. Germline assignment: CDR1 MDHEN and CDR2 SYDVKM. The CDR3 spells CASSRTGSWDEKLFF. The CDR3 DNA follows: TGTGCCAGCAGCCGAACAGGTTCTTGGGATGAAAAACTGTTTTTT.

V gene TRBV15 combines with J gene TRBJ1-1; D perhaps matches TRBD1 (5 bases). Germline V lookup: CDR1 LNHNV, CDR2 YYDKDF (reference sequence). Trimming pared 3 bases from V and 4 bases from J, leaving 15 bases between. CDR3 length equals 15 residues. CDR3 residues: CATSSRGDFGTEAFF. CDR3 DNA sequence: TGTGCCACCAGCAGCCGCGGGGACTTTGGCACTGAAGCTTTCTTT.

The genes are TRBV2 and TRBJ2-1, with TRBD2 matching 9 bases. The CDR3 runs to 15 residues. Germline assignment: CDR1 SNHLY and CDR2 FYNNEI. Losses at the gene ends were 6 bases for V and 4 bases for J; bases not matched to a gene: 7. CDR3 in amino acids: CASSGGGAGYNEQFF. In DNA, the CDR3 is TGTGCCAGCAGCGGCGGGGGGGCGGGATACAATGAGCAGTTCTTC.

The chain is built from TRBV7-2 and TRBJ2-7, with 10 bases that match TRBD1. CDR1 is SGHTA and CDR2 is FQGNSA in the germline V gene. After removal of 5 bases from V and 6 bases from J, the junction contained 13 bases not matched to a gene. The CDR3 contains 16 residues. The CDR3 here is CASSARGGDRGGEQYF. As DNA, the CDR3 is TGTGCCAGCAGCGCCCGGGGGGGGGACAGGGGCGGCGAGCAGTACTTC.

V and J are TRBV7-2 and TRBJ2-7, with D maybe TRBD1 (6 bases). Per the germline V gene, CDR1 is SGHTA and CDR2 is FQGNSA. The length of the CDR3 is 15 residues. V shed 5 bases and J shed 0 bases, with 14 bases lying between them. The CDR3 protein is CASSLNTGISYEQYF. The CDR3, as DNA: TGTGCCAGCAGCCTCAATACAGGGATCTCCTACGAGCAGTACTTC.

The rearrangement uses TRBV2 and TRBJ2-5, with TRBD1 identical over 9 bases. The CDR3 sequence is 15 residues long. The germline CDR1 and CDR2 sequences are SNHLY and FYNNEI. V dropped 1 base and J dropped 3; count of bases not matched to a gene: 3. The CDR3: CASSEVTGGEETQYF. CDR3 DNA sequence: TGTGCCAGCAGTGAAGTGACAGGGGGGGAAGAGACCCAGTACTTC.

The chain carries TRBV4-3 and TRBJ1-6; D perhaps matches TRBD1 (6 bases). Germline values: CDR1 LGHNA, CDR2 YSLEER. The length of the CDR3 is 16 residues. Between the trimmed V and J ends, which lost 2 bases and 3 bases, there was a span of 11 bases. In DNA form, the CDR3 reads TGCGCCAGCAGCCAACAGATACAGGGCTATAATTCACCCCTCCACTTT. This codes for CASSQQIQGYNSPLHF.

The rearrangement links TRBV5-1 to TRBJ1-2; a possible D gene is TRBD1 (6 bases). Germline V gene sequence: CDR1 SGHRS, CDR2 YFSETQ. Trimming took off 3 bases at V and 4 bases at J, with 19 bases between the two ends. There are 16 residues in the CDR3. The CDR3 DNA reads as TGCGCCAGCAGCTCCTATCCGGCACAGGGTGCCTATGGCTACACCTTC. It is translated as CASSSYPAQGAYGYTF.

J is TRBJ2-5 and V is TRBV6-1, with D possibly TRBD2 on 5 matching bases. Trimming stripped 6 bases from V and 5 bases from J, with 19 bases between. This CDR3 comprises 15 residues. CDR1 and CDR2 (germline): MNHNS, SASEGT. CDR3 in DNA: TGTGCCAGCAGCTTTAGCGAATCCGCGGCGGAGACCCAGTACTTC. Amino acid sequence: CASSFSESAAETQYF.

The V gene is TRBV19, the J gene TRBJ1-4, with a tentative D call TRBD1 (5 bases). From germline, CDR1 is LNHDA and CDR2 SQIVND (reference sequence). The germline V and J ends were trimmed by 5 bases and 7 bases, with 14 bases remaining between them. The CDR3 has 14 amino acids. CDR3 region: CASSASGGGEKLFF. CDR3 nucleotides: TGTGCCAGTAGTGCAAGCGGGGGAGGTGAAAAACTGTTTTTT. The full variable domain, rest sourced from reference TRBV19 and TRBJ1-4, is DGGITQSPKYLFRKEGQNVTLSCEQNLNHDAMYWYRQDPGQGLRLIYYSQIVNDFQKGDIAEGYSVSREKKESFPLTVTSAQKNPTAFYLCASSASGGGEKLFFGSGTQLSVL.

This sequence joins TRBV5-1 and TRBJ2-1, with 9 bases matching TRBD1. The CDR3 runs to 16 residues. The trim removed 4 bases at V and 6 bases at J, leaving 11 bases unmatched. The V gene's germline CDR1 is SGHRS and CDR2 YFSETQ. The CDR3 here is CASSPTGQGMVNEQFF. The CDR3, as DNA: TGCGCCAGCAGCCCGACCGGACAGGGGATGGTCAATGAGCAGTTCTTC.

The chain links TRBV28 to TRBJ2-1; 15 nucleotides align to TRBD2. Germline CDR1 and CDR2: MDHEN and SYDVKM. This CDR3 has 18 residues. Trimming at V came to 2 bases and at J to 8 bases, leaving 10 bases not matched to a gene. The CDR3 reads CASSLRFGTSGRKDEQFF. The CDR3 DNA reads as TGTGCCAGCAGTTTACGGTTTGGGACTAGCGGGAGGAAAGATGAGCAGTTCTTC. Filled out from reference TRBV28 and TRBJ2-1, the complete variable domain reads DVKVTQSSRYLVKRTGEKVFLECVQDMDHENMFWYRQDPGLGLRLIYFSYDVKMKEKGDIPEGYSVSREKKERFSLILESASTNQTSMYLCASSLRFGTSGRKDEQFFGPGTRLTVL.

This clone came up a few times. The V and J genes are TRBV4-3 and TRBJ2-7; 9 nucleotides agree with TRBD1. Germline CDR1 LGHNA, CDR2 YSLEER. The V segment lost 4 bases and the J segment 1 base; nucleotides outside the gene matches: 2. This CDR3 spans 14 amino acids. The CDR3 sequence is CASSRGTGSYEQYF. The CDR3 coding sequence is TGCGCCAGCAGCCGAGGGACAGGGTCCTACGAGCAGTACTTC.

The rearrangement uses TRBV19 and TRBJ2-2, with 9 bases fitting TRBD1. J was trimmed by 5 bases and V by 4 bases; bases with no gene match: 8. The CDR3 spans 16 residues. Per germline, CDR1 LNHDA and CDR2 SQIVND (reference sequence). The CDR3 loop is CASSTYGQGKTGELFF. The CDR3 DNA sequence: TGTGCCAGTAGTACCTACGGACAGGGGAAAACCGGGGAGCTGTTTTTT.

The chain is built from TRBV7-3 and TRBJ2-1; possibly TRBD2 for D (6 bases). Germline V gives CDR1 SGHTA, CDR2 FQGTGA. The CDR3 contains 18 residues. V lost 2 bases to trimming and J lost 3 bases, with 20 bases between them. CDR3 protein: CASSLGSPAGLVYNEQFF. The DNA for the CDR3 is TGTGCCAGCAGCTTAGGTTCCCCAGCGGGCTTGGTCTACAATGAGCAGTTCTTC.

The chain recombines TRBV7-2 with TRBJ2-3; D uncertain. Germline-derived CDR1 and CDR2 are SGHTA and FQGNSA. The V end lost 2 bases, the J end lost 4 bases, and 13 bases lay between the germline ends. This CDR3 is 15 amino acids long. The CDR3 DNA reads as TGTGCCAGCAGCTTATTACGACACCTCCCAGATACGCAGTATTTT. Translating it yields CASSLLRHLPDTQYF. The full variable domain, completed using reference TRBV7-2 and TRBJ2-3, is GAGVSQSPSNKVTEKGKDVELRCDPISGHTALYWYRQSLGQGLEFLIYFQGNSAPDKSGLPSDRFSAERTGGSVSTLTIQRTQQEDSAVYLCASSLLRHLPDTQYFGPGTRLTVL.

V and J are TRBV2 and TRBJ1-2; a possible D gene is TRBD1 (6 bases). The CDR3 spans 13 residues. Per germline, CDR1 SNHLY and CDR2 FYNNEI. Trimming left V 5 bases short and J 4 bases short, with 11 bases between. DNA for the CDR3: TGTGCCAGCAGTACCGGGACAAGCTATGGCTACACCTTC. Translated, it gives CASSTGTSYGYTF.

V gene TRBV5-1 combines with J gene TRBJ2-7; 9 positions match TRBD2. Germline-derived CDR1 and CDR2 are SGHRS and YFSETQ. The CDR3 spans 15 residues. V trimming: 2 bases; J trimming: 2 bases; junction bases outside the gene matches: 5. CDR3 nucleotide sequence: TGCGCCAGCAGCTTTGCAGCGGGAGGAACCTACGAGCAGTACTTC. It is translated as CASSFAAGGTYEQYF.

V gene TRBV11-2 combines with J gene TRBJ2-7; 14 bases are a match to TRBD2. The CDR3 has 16 amino acids. V dropped 3 bases and J dropped 5; count of bases not matched to a gene: 6. In germline, CDR1 is SGHAT, CDR2 FQNNGV. This CDR3 is CASSLGLAGEADEQYF. DNA for the CDR3: TGTGCCAGCAGCTTGGGACTAGCGGGAGAAGCGGACGAGCAGTACTTC.

The V gene is TRBV21-1, the J gene TRBJ1-1; the table's TRBD1 call for D was not verified on the DNA. TRBV21-1 corresponds to a pseudogene. The CDR3 is made up of 18 amino acids. CDR3 in DNA: TGTGCCAGCAGCAAAGGGACAACAGGGGGCGCGGGGAACACTGAAGCTTTCTTT. It codes for CASSKGTTGGAGNTEAFF.

The chain employs TRBV18 and TRBJ2-7, with D unresolved. The ends were cut back, 3 bases at V and 3 bases at J, with 9 bases in the middle. The CDR3 consists of 13 residues. From germline, CDR1 is KGHSH and CDR2 LQKENI. The CDR3 DNA follows: TGTGCCAGCTCACCGCCAGGCCTCTACGAGCAGTACTTC. Translating gives CASSPPGLYEQYF.

The chain links TRBV27 to TRBJ1-1; D is possibly TRBD1 (5 bases). This CDR3 region has 12 residues. Trimming took off 8 bases at V and 3 bases at J, with 10 bases between the two ends. CDR1 and CDR2 (germline): MNHEY, SMNVEV (reference sequence). The CDR3 protein is CASRGGDTEAFF. In DNA form, the CDR3 reads TGTGCCAGCCGGGGGGGAGACACTGAAGCTTTCTTT.

The chain has TRBV7-2 and TRBJ2-7; D is perhaps TRBD1 (6 bases). The V gene lost 5 bases and the J gene lost 8 bases, with 16 bases spanning the gap. Per germline, CDR1 SGHTA and CDR2 FQGNSA. The CDR3 runs to 13 residues. The CDR3 nucleotides read TGTGCCAGCAGCACACAAACAGGGACGAAGCAGTACTTC. It translates to CASSTQTGTKQYF.

The chain uses TRBV19 and TRBJ2-1, with a weak D call TRBD2 (6 bases). Germline V gives CDR1 LNHDA, CDR2 SQIVND (reference sequence). The CDR3 sequence is 16 residues long. Trimming took 0 bases from V and 4 from J, leaving 13 bases between them. CDR3 nucleotides: TGTGCCAGTAGTATAGAAGGTCAGGGACTTTACAATGAGCAGTTCTTC. Its protein is CASSIEGQGLYNEQFF.